Listed here is a single T cell receptor (beta chain). Each replicate PCR on the sorted subsets used about 220 ng DNA (roughly 30,000 T cell genomes). In the authors' methods: Because ImmunoSEQ provided only junction sequences with no quality scores, the filtering differed. Sequenced by immunoSEQ multiplex PCR; TCRdb stores in-frame clones only, minus some. V and J calls and clone size are as listed in that table; D and trimming were resolved from the DNA. The sample has approximately 530,000 clones; roughly 95% are singletons. The sample is drawn from a study of shared clonotypes between healthy human individuals. Trimming took off 4 bases at V and 3 bases at J, with 10 bases between the two ends. The CDR3 sequence is 14 residues long. The V gene's germline CDR1 is SGHTS and CDR2 YDEGEE.

The specimen was naive CD4+ T cells sorted from blood. Subset here: CD45RA+ positively selected. V is TRBV5-8 and J is TRBJ1-4, with D maybe TRBD1 (6 bases). The clonotype comes from a woman aged 30 to 39 in good health. The CDR3 loop is CASSPTGANEKLFF. For the CDR3, the DNA is TGTGCCAGCAGCCCGACAGGCGCTAATGAAAAACTGTTTTTT.